What follows are 18 T cell receptor beta chains derived from one specimen sequenced in a study of blood T cell repertoires in COVID-19. Sequencing used immunoSEQ multiplex PCR; TCRdb keeps in-frame clones, though not all of them. The sample contains 96,000 or so clones, approximately 91% of which appear only once. The sequenced sample was peripheral blood. Every receptor here comes from a man aged 60 to 69 with acute or convalescent COVID-19.

Written as DNA, the CDR3 is TGTGCCAGCAGCCCCCTCGGGCAGGGGTGGAGGACTGAAGCTTTCTTT. This codes for CASSPLGQGWRTEAFF. This chain joins TRBV9 and TRBJ1-1; tentatively, D is TRBD1 (6 bases). This CDR3 comprises 16 residues. V gave up 4 bases and J gave up 5 bases, with 21 bases separating them. Per germline, CDR1 SGDLS and CDR2 YYNGEE.

V is TRBV14 and J is TRBJ2-7; a possible D gene is TRBD2 (6 bases). This CDR3 contains 14 residues. Germline V gene lookup returns CDR1 SGHDN and CDR2 FVKESK. Trimming took 1 base from V and 6 from J, leaving 13 bases between them. The CDR3 region has the DNA TGTGCCAGCAGCCAAGTGGCCCGGAGGGGCGAGCAGTACTTC. Its translation: CASSQVARRGEQYF.

J is TRBJ2-5 and V is TRBV13; the match to TRBD2 covers 8 bases. V lost 7 bases to trimming and J lost 4 bases; unmatched junction nucleotides: 5. Looked up from germline, CDR1 is PRHDT and CDR2 is FYEKMQ (reference sequence). This CDR3 contains 13 residues. The CDR3 nucleotides are TGTGCCAGCACCGGGGGGGGGTCAGAGACCCAGTACTTC. Residues: CASTGGGSETQYF. Using reference TRBV13 and TRBJ2-5 for the parts outside the CDR3, the full variable domain is AAGVIQSPRHLIKEKRETATLKCYPIPRHDTVYWYQQGPGQDPQFLISFYEKMQSDKGSIPDRFSAQQFSDYHSELNMSSLELGDSALYFCASTGGGSETQYFGPGTRLLVL.

This clone was detected a few times. V is TRBV6-2 or TRBV6-3 and J is TRBJ1-5; tentative D call: TRBD1 (5 bases). This CDR3 contains 14 residues. Germline V gene data show CDR1 as MNHEY and CDR2 as SVGEGT. Between the trimmed V and J ends, which lost 6 bases and 9 bases, there was a span of 18 bases. The CDR3, as DNA: TGTGCCAGCAGCTCCGCCAGGGAGGGAGCGCCCCAGCATTTT. This sequence encodes CASSSAREGAPQHF.

This chain joins TRBV11-3 and TRBJ2-7; TRBD2 matches at 7 bases. Germline lookup yields CDR1 SGHNT and CDR2 YENEEA. This CDR3 region has 12 residues. V trimming: 6 bases; J trimming: 4 bases; junction bases outside the gene matches: 3. This CDR3 reads CASSYSGYEQYF. As DNA, the CDR3 is TGTGCCAGCAGTTATAGCGGGTACGAGCAGTACTTC.

The chain joins TRBV19 to TRBJ2-3; maybe TRBD2 (5 bases). The CDR3 runs 11 residues. V was trimmed by 7 bases and J by 6 bases, leaving 8 bases between them. The germline CDR1 and CDR2 sequences are LNHDA and SQIVND (reference sequence). CDR3 sequence (DNA): TGTGCCAGTATAGGCGGGGATACGCAGTATTTT. Its translation is CASIGGDTQYF. The whole variable domain, filled in from reference TRBV19 and TRBJ2-3, reads DGGITQSPKYLFRKEGQNVTLSCEQNLNHDAMYWYRQDPGQGLRLIYYSQIVNDFQKGDIAEGYSVSREKKESFPLTVTSAQKNPTAFYLCASIGGDTQYFGPGTRLTVL.

The chain recombines TRBV19 with TRBJ1-6, with TRBD1 as a possible D gene (5 bases). CDR1 is LNHDA and CDR2 is SQIVND in the germline V gene (reference sequence). The CDR3 length is 15 residues. The ends were cut back, 2 bases at V and 9 bases at J, with 14 bases in the middle. The CDR3 sequence is CASSIPQAGGSPLHF. CDR3 DNA: TGTGCCAGTAGTATACCCCAGGCCGGGGGTTCACCCCTCCACTTT.

The gene calls are TRBV24-1 and TRBJ1-2; no clear D gene. This CDR3 contains 14 residues. V lost 5 bases and J lost 0, with 9 bases in between. Germline V lookup: CDR1 KGHDR, CDR2 SFDVKD. The CDR3 is CATSAAGANYGYTF. The CDR3 DNA reads as TGTGCCACCAGTGCGGCAGGCGCTAACTATGGCTACACCTTC.

This clone showed up just once. This chain connects TRBV29-1 to TRBJ1-5; 7 bases line up with TRBD1. This CDR3 region has 13 residues. The germline gives CDR1 SQVTM, CDR2 ANQGSEA. J was trimmed by 1 base and V by 6 bases; bases with no gene match: 3. In DNA, the CDR3 is TGCAGCGTGGGGACAGAGAGCAATCAGCCCCAGCATTTT. Translating it yields CSVGTESNQPQHF.

V usage is TRBV24-1 and J usage is TRBJ2-1, with TRBD2 matching 14 bases. The CDR3 extends over 13 amino acids. Unmatched junction bases numbered 6, after V lost 12 bases and J lost 9 bases. Germline values: CDR1 KGHDR, CDR2 SFDVKD. The CDR3 DNA reads TGTGCCGTCGGACTAGCGGGAGGAGGTGAGCAGTTCTTC. Amino acid sequence: CAVGLAGGGEQFF.

The CDR3 protein is CASSSVTGSILAKNIQYF. In DNA form, the CDR3 reads TGTGCCAGTAGTTCCGTAACGGGGAGTATCTTAGCCAAAAACATTCAGTACTTC. This chain connects TRBV19 to TRBJ2-4; TRBD2 is a possible D gene (5 bases). Germline V gives CDR1 LNHDA, CDR2 SQIVND (reference sequence). The CDR3 covers 18 residues. V was pared by 5 bases and J by 0 bases, with 20 bases between.

The gene calls are TRBV9 and TRBJ2-2, with 8 bases lining up with TRBD2. CDR1 is SGDLS, CDR2 YYNGEE, per germline. The length of the CDR3 is 14 residues. With 4 bases clipped from V and 5 bases from J, the junction kept 4 bases outside the gene matches. The CDR3, as DNA: TGTGCCAGCAGCCCGGGGACTAGAACCGGGGAGCTGTTTTTT. Its translation is CASSPGTRTGELFF.

The gene calls are TRBV7-9 and TRBJ2-1; 9 bases are shared with TRBD1. This CDR3 spans 16 amino acids. Unmatched junction bases numbered 13, after V lost 5 bases and J lost 8 bases. Germline V gene lookup returns CDR1 SEHNR and CDR2 FQNEAQ (reference sequence). The chain's CDR3 is CASSPVGGTGSYEQFF. The CDR3 bases are TGTGCCAGCAGCCCCGTGGGCGGGACAGGGTCATATGAGCAGTTCTTC.

CDR3 sequence reads: CASSLTGGTRNTIYF. CDR3 DNA: TGTGCCAGTAGTTTGACAGGGGGAACGCGAAACACCATATATTTT. The chain has TRBV19 and TRBJ1-3; 9 positions agree with TRBD1. Germline trimming cut 5 bases from V and 5 bases from J; bases unmatched to any gene: 7. The CDR3 has 15 residues. Germline CDR1 and CDR2: LNHDA and SQIVND (reference sequence). The whole variable domain, remainder taken from reference TRBV19 and TRBJ1-3, is DGGITQSPKYLFRKEGQNVTLSCEQNLNHDAMYWYRQDPGQGLRLIYYSQIVNDFQKGDIAEGYSVSREKKESFPLTVTSAQKNPTAFYLCASSLTGGTRNTIYFGEGSWLTVV.

This chain links TRBV4-3 with TRBJ1-1; D uncertain. V was trimmed by 0 bases and J by 4 bases, leaving 9 bases between them. The germline V gene encodes CDR1 LGHNA and CDR2 YSLEER. CDR3 size: 14 residues. CDR3 DNA sequence: TGCGCCAGCAGCCAAGATCGGGGTGTCACTGAAGCTTTCTTT. Protein: CASSQDRGVTEAFF.

J is TRBJ2-5 and V is TRBV19; tentative D call: TRBD2 (5 bases). Between the trimmed V and J ends, which lost 4 bases and 6 bases, there was a span of 15 bases. The CDR3 is 14 amino acids. Germline V lookup: CDR1 LNHDA, CDR2 SQIVND (reference sequence). CDR3 bases: TGTGCCAGTAGTACGGACGAGGGTGGGAAGACCCAGTACTTC. It yields the protein CASSTDEGGKTQYF.

The chain is built from TRBV5-1 and TRBJ2-1; no clear D. V lost 0 bases to trimming and J lost 8 bases, with 12 bases between them. Germline V gene lookup returns CDR1 SGHRS and CDR2 YFSETQ. The CDR3 runs to 14 residues. The CDR3 reads CASSLDRVSYEQFF. Here the CDR3 DNA reads TGCGCCAGCAGCTTGGACCGGGTTAGCTATGAGCAGTTCTTC.

The chain recombines TRBV29-1 with TRBJ1-5, with TRBD1 matching 8 bases. V was pared by 7 bases and J by 1 base, with 3 bases of the junction left unmatched. The germline gives CDR1 SQVTM, CDR2 ANQGSEA. The CDR3 loop spans 13 amino acids. In nucleotides, the CDR3 is TGCAGCGCCGGACAGGGAAGCAATCAGCCCCAGCATTTT. Translating gives CSAGQGSNQPQHF.